This T cell receptor (beta chain) was captured in a study of control samples from healthy donors and cancer patients. V dropped 4 bases and J dropped 6 bases, with 8 bases sitting between them. Germline CDR1 is SGHDN and CDR2 is FVKESK. The CDR3 runs 12 residues. The data were produced by immunoSEQ multiplex PCR, yet TCRdb's version contains in-frame clones alone and is incomplete. This sample has tens of thousands of clones, with 88% found just once. Sequenced sample: PBMCs. The origin of this receptor is a man aged 45 to 65 with head and neck cancer. V usage is TRBV14 and J usage is TRBJ2-3; the D gene is possibly TRBD2 (5 bases). The CDR3 sequence is CASSPGVDTQYF. In DNA form, the CDR3 reads TGTGCCAGCAGCCCCGGGGTTGATACGCAGTATTTT.